This entry lists 8 T cell receptor beta chains sequenced from one sample in a study of CD8 T cells in Susac syndrome. With random hexamers, 0.5 to 1 ug RNA was reverse transcribed. TCRdb called the immunoSEQ multiplex PCR reads again in MiXCR, with one record for every CDR3 protein. The sample has roughly 80,000 distinct CDR3 sequences, just under 95% seen once. Sequencing was performed on CD8+ T cells from PBMCs. The receptors shown here come from a human donor in good health.

The J gene is TRBJ1-5, the V gene TRBV5-3; D gene unclear. TRBV5-3 is an ORF for which the function is uncertain. This CDR3 is built from 11 residues. Trimming cost V 6 bases and J 2 bases, with 3 bases left between them. The CDR3 sequence: CARNGNQPQHF. The CDR3 coding sequence is TGTGCCAGAAACGGCAATCAGCCCCAGCATTTT.

This rearrangement joins TRBV7-9 to TRBJ2-7, with 7 positions matching TRBD1. The CDR3 loop spans 15 amino acids. Germline loops: CDR1 SEHNR, CDR2 FQNEAQ (reference sequence). V trimming: 1 base; J trimming: 3 bases; junction bases outside the gene matches: 6. DNA for the CDR3: TGTGCCAGCAGCTTAGAGGGACAGATATTCTACGAGCAGTACGTC. Its translation: CASSLEGQIFYEQYV.

The chain carries TRBV2 and TRBJ2-1; 7 bases match TRBD1. CDR1 is SNHLY, CDR2 FYNNEI, per germline. V dropped 7 bases and J dropped 2; count of bases not matched to a gene: 8. This CDR3 region has 15 residues. CDR3 in DNA: TGTGCCAGCACTTCGTACAGGGGTACCTACAATGAGCAGTTCTTC. It specifies CASTSYRGTYNEQFF.

A few counts support this clonotype. The chain couples TRBV5-4 to TRBJ1-2, with D unclear. The CDR3 has 13 residues. Germline V gene sequence: CDR1 SGHNT, CDR2 YYREEE (reference sequence). Trimming cost V 0 bases and J 2 bases, with 5 bases left between them. The CDR3 sequence: CASSLDVNYGYTF. Here the CDR3 DNA reads TGTGCCAGCAGCTTGGATGTCAACTATGGCTACACCTTC. Full variable domain (missing parts from reference TRBV5-4 and TRBJ1-2): ETGVTQSPTHLIKTRGQQVTLRCSSQSGHNTVSWYQQALGQGPQFIFQYYREEENGRGNFPPRFSGLQFPNYSSELNVNALELDDSALYLCASSLDVNYGYTFGSGTRLTVV.

The chain uses TRBV12-3 or TRBV12-4 and TRBJ2-3; D gene uncertain. There are 10 residues in the CDR3. The V and J ends lost 6 bases and 2 bases respectively, with 0 bases between them. The DNA of the CDR3 is TGTGCCAGCAGCACAGATACGCAGTATTTT. It codes for CASSTDTQYF.

V gene TRBV5-6 combines with J gene TRBJ1-2; D is perhaps TRBD1 (5 bases). This CDR3 is built from 13 residues. Germline V lookup: CDR1 SGHDT, CDR2 YYEEEE. The V and J ends lost 6 bases and 4 bases respectively, with 13 bases between them. CDR3 coding DNA: TGTGCCAGCACTTTGACAGTGAGCTATGGCTACACCTTC. Its protein product is CASTLTVSYGYTF.

In DNA, the CDR3 is TGTGCCAGCAGCTTACGACAGGGCTACATTCAGTACTTC. Translation gives CASSLRQGYIQYF. The V gene is TRBV7-2, the J gene TRBJ2-4, with 7 bases aligning to TRBD1. CDR1 and CDR2 (germline): SGHTA, FQGNSA. V lost 2 bases and J lost 8; bases outside the gene matches: 3. This CDR3 is 13 amino acids long.

The chain has TRBV12-3 or TRBV12-4 and TRBJ2-3; D gene uncertain. Trimming took off 6 bases at V and 2 bases at J, with 12 bases between the two ends. The CDR3 has 14 amino acids. The CDR3 region is CASSPRRSTDTQYF. CDR3 in DNA: TGTGCCAGCAGCCCCCGCCGATCCACAGATACGCAGTATTTT.